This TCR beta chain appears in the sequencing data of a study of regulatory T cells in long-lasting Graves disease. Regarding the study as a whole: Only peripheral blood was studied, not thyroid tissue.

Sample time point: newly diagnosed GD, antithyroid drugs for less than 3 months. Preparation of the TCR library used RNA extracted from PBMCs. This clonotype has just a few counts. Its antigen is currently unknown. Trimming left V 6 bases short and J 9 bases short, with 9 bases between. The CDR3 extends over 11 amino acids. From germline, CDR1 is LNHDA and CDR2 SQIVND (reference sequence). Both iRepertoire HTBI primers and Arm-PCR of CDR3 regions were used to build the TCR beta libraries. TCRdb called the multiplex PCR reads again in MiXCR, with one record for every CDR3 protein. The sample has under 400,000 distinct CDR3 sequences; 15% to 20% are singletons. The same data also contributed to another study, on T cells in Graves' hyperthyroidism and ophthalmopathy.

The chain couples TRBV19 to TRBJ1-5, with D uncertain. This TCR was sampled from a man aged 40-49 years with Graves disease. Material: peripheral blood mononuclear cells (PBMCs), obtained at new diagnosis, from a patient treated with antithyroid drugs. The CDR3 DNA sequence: TGTGCCAGTAGGAAGGGAGGGCCCCAGCATTTT. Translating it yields CASRKGGPQHF.